These 15 T cell receptor beta chains were sequenced from one sample in a study of identical twins. TCRdb re-analysed the 5' RACE reads in MiXCR, keeping a single row per CDR3 protein. This table holds 500,000 or so distinct CDR3 sequences, approximately 15% found once. The data were also submitted as part of a second study, on yellow fever vaccine responses in identical twins.

Sample: CD4+ T cells sorted from blood. These receptors all come from a woman aged 18-30 years in good health.

This clonotype turned up a few times. The chain couples TRBV14 to TRBJ2-1, with D uncertain. V shed 8 bases and J shed 4 bases, with 9 bases lying between them. Looked up from germline, CDR1 is SGHDN and CDR2 is FVKESK. The CDR3 consists of 12 residues. CDR3 sequence (DNA): TGTGCCAGCTCGAACGGTTACAATGAGCAGTTCTTC. Translating it yields CASSNGYNEQFF.

This clonotype occurred many times. V usage is TRBV7-2 and J usage is TRBJ2-7, with D perhaps matching TRBD2 (5 bases). This CDR3 region has 13 residues. V lost 0 bases and J 4 bases, leaving 7 bases between the germline ends. CDR1 SGHTA and CDR2 FQGNSA come from the germline V gene. The CDR3 DNA reads TGTGCCAGCAGCTTAGCCACGGGATACGAGCAGTACTTC. Residues: CASSLATGYEQYF.

This chain connects TRBV9 to TRBJ2-5; the D call may be TRBD1 or TRBD2 (6 bases each). The CDR3 length is 14 residues. Germline loops: CDR1 SGDLS, CDR2 YYNGEE. V was pared by 3 bases and J by 0 bases, with 9 bases between. The CDR3 nucleotides read TGTGCCAGCAGCGCGGGGGCTAACCAAGAGACCCAGTACTTC. Amino acid sequence: CASSAGANQETQYF.

This CDR3 is CASSSPTGTEAFF. CDR3 nucleotides: TGTGCCAGCAGCTCCCCCACGGGCACTGAAGCTTTCTTT. The J gene is TRBJ1-1, the V gene TRBV7-3; D uncertain. V lost 4 bases and J 4 bases, leaving 10 bases between the germline ends. This CDR3 has 13 residues. Germline V gives CDR1 SGHTA, CDR2 FQGTGA.

This clonotype occurred many times. The V call is TRBV10-2, the J call TRBJ2-1; D is unclear. Trimming shortened V by 4 bases and J by 0 bases, and 16 bases separated the two germline ends. The CDR3 is 17 residues long. The V gene's germline CDR1 is WSHSY and CDR2 SAAADI. This CDR3 is CASSAAVLNRSYNEQFF. The DNA for the CDR3 is TGCGCCAGCAGTGCTGCGGTCCTGAACCGCTCCTACAATGAGCAGTTCTTC.

CDR3 DNA: TGTGCCAGCAGTTCTCGACGGTCCACTGAAGCTTTCTTT. Translated: CASSSRRSTEAFF. The chain carries TRBV6-5 and TRBJ1-1; D is undetermined. The CDR3 length is 13 residues. V was shortened by 4 bases and J by 4 bases, with 10 bases between the two germline ends. Germline V gives CDR1 MNHEY, CDR2 SVGAGI.

This clonotype was counted at least ten times. J is TRBJ2-5 and V is TRBV13; D unclear. Germline V gives CDR1 PRHDT, CDR2 FYEKMQ (reference sequence). The V end lost 6 bases, the J end lost 1 base, and 9 bases lay between the germline ends. The CDR3 totals 13 residues. In DNA, the CDR3 is TGTGCCAGCAGTCGGGCCCCCCAAGAGACCCAGTACTTC. Amino acid sequence: CASSRAPQETQYF.

This clonotype was detected only a few times. V and J are TRBV5-1 and TRBJ1-3; D not certain. The CDR3 is 17 amino acids. Trimming pared 4 bases from V and 1 base from J, leaving 18 bases between. The germline V gene has CDR1 SGHRS and CDR2 YFSETQ. The CDR3 region is CASSPEGLIFSGNTIYF. The CDR3 nucleotides are TGCGCCAGCAGCCCGGAGGGCTTAATATTTTCTGGAAACACCATATATTTT.

The gene calls are TRBV28 and TRBJ2-3; TRBD1 or TRBD2 may be the D gene (5 bases each). With 8 bases removed from V and 2 bases from J, the gap between germline ends came to 17 bases. Per germline, CDR1 MDHEN and CDR2 SYDVKM. The CDR3 consists of 15 residues. CDR3 region: CASGRAGTVTDTQYF. The DNA of the CDR3 is TGTGCCAGCGGCCGCGCCGGGACGGTCACAGATACGCAGTATTTT.

This clonotype was seen repeatedly, ten times or more. This rearrangement joins TRBV29-1 to TRBJ2-1; D is possibly TRBD1 or TRBD2 (5 bases each). With 4 bases removed from V and 11 bases from J, the gap between germline ends came to 18 bases. This CDR3 region has 13 residues. In germline, CDR1 is SQVTM, CDR2 ANQGSEA. The CDR3 sequence is CSVAGAGPKKQFF. The CDR3 bases are TGCAGCGTTGCTGGGGCGGGTCCGAAAAAGCAGTTCTTC.

At least ten counts were recorded for this clonotype. One end of the junction fails to match germline, which may point to a read error. The rearrangement joins TRBV29-1 to TRBJ2-1; D ambiguous. The CDR3 has 11 amino acids. Germline-derived CDR1 and CDR2 are SQVTM and ANQGSEA. The CDR3 DNA reads as TGCAGCATTGAGAGGTACAATGAGCAGTTCTTC. This codes for CSIERYNEQFF.

The CDR3 spells CASSLTGNYNEQFF. DNA for the CDR3: TGCGCCAGCAGCTTAACAGGGAACTACAATGAGCAGTTCTTC. V is TRBV5-1 and J is TRBJ2-1; TRBD1 is a possible D gene (6 bases). CDR3 size: 14 residues. In germline, CDR1 is SGHRS, CDR2 YFSETQ. Deletions cut 2 bases from V and 3 bases from J, with 9 bases between.

This clonotype showed up just a few times. The chain has TRBV20-1 and TRBJ2-3; D is unclear. Germline V lookup: CDR1 DFQATT, CDR2 SNEGSKA (reference sequence). Trimming pared 4 bases from V and 3 bases from J, leaving 8 bases between. There are 12 residues in the CDR3. The CDR3 sequence: CSATRQTDTQYF. In DNA form, the CDR3 reads TGCAGTGCTACTAGACAAACAGATACGCAGTATTTT.

This clonotype was counted only a few times. The V and J genes are TRBV12-3 or TRBV12-4 and TRBJ2-5; D possibly matches TRBD1 or TRBD2 (7 bases each). V was trimmed by 5 bases and J by 1 base, leaving 17 bases between them. The CDR3 has 16 residues. The CDR3 spells CASSPRGGVIQETQYF. CDR3 nucleotides: TGTGCCAGCAGTCCCAGGGGGGGGGTCATCCAAGAGACCCAGTACTTC.

This clonotype was counted many times. The gene calls are TRBV7-4 and TRBJ1-4, with D possibly being TRBD1 (5 bases). The CDR3 is made up of 11 amino acids. V was shortened by 2 bases and J by 14 bases, with 9 bases between the two germline ends. The germline V gene has CDR1 SGHVT and CDR2 SQSDAQ. CDR3 amino acids: CASSLTGLLFF. The CDR3, as DNA: TGTGCCAGCAGCTTAACAGGTCTCCTGTTTTTT.